This TCR beta chain is drawn from a study of blood T cells in healthy people across ages. The CDR3 length is 16 residues. The V gene's germline CDR1 is SNHLY and CDR2 FYNNEI. V lost 6 bases and J 0 bases, leaving 15 bases between the germline ends. The authors ran a second PCR of 7 to 11 cycles using a sample-barcoded 5' primer and a J-beta primer mix. A single record per CDR3 protein comes from TCRdb applying MiXCR to the 5' RACE reads. The sample contains 550,000 to 600,000 distinct CDR3 sequences, 27% of which appear only once. Points on this clonotype: Its antigen is currently unknown.

Regarding the study as a whole: CMV infection status of these donors was not known.

The gene calls are TRBV2 and TRBJ1-5; D gene uncertain. Material for sequencing was blood. The receptor was isolated from an older woman in good health. Here the CDR3 DNA reads TGTGCCAGCAGCCCCCCTGCGGGCTATAGCAATCAGCCCCAGCATTTT. Its translation: CASSPPAGYSNQPQHF. Combining the CDR3 with reference TRBV2 and TRBJ1-5 gives the whole variable domain EPEVTQTPSHQVTQMGQEVILRCVPISNHLYFYWYRQILGQKVEFLVSFYNNEISEKSEIFDDQFSVERPDGSNFTLKIRSTKLEDSAMYFCASSPPAGYSNQPQHFGDGTRLSIL.